This TCR beta chain was profiled in a study of T cells in Graves' hyperthyroidism and ophthalmopathy. This clonotype was seen a single time. Researchers took RNA transcripts and amplified the TCR beta CDR3 regions from them. First-round RT-PCR targeting the TCR CDR3 was performed with the HTBI primer set. MiXCR, run by TCRdb on the multiplex PCR reads, gives a single entry per CDR3 protein. The sample lists about 350,000 distinct CDR3 sequences; approximately 14% were seen once. The CDR3 has 14 amino acids. V lost 3 bases, J lost 0 bases, and 9 bases lay in between. Per the germline V gene, CDR1 is MNHEY and CDR2 is SVGEGT.

This TCR came from a woman aged 25-40 years with Graves' hyperthyroidism. V and J are TRBV6-2 or TRBV6-3 and TRBJ2-7; D remains unclear. The sample taken for sequencing was blood. In DNA, the CDR3 is TGTGCCAGCAGTTATTCTCGCTCCTCCTACGAGCAGTACTTC. It translates to CASSYSRSSYEQYF.